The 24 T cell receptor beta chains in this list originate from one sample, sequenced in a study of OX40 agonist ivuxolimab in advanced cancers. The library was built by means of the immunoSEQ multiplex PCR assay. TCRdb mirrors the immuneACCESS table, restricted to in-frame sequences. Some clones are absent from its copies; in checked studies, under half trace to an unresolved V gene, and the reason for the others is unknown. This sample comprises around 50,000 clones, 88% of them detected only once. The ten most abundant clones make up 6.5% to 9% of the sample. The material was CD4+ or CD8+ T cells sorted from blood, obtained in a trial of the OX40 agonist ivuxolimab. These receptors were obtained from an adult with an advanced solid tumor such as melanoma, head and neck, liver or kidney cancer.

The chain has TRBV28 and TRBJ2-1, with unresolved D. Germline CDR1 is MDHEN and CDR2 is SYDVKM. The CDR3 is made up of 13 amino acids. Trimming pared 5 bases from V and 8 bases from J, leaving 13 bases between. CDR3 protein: CASSGRPKYEQFF. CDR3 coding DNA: TGTGCCAGCAGTGGCCGGCCCAAGTATGAGCAGTTCTTC.

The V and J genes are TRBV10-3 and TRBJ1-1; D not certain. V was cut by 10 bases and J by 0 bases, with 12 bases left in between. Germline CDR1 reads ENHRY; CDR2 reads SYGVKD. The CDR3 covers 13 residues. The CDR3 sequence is CATYGGLNTEAFF. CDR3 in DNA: TGTGCCACCTATGGCGGTTTGAACACTGAAGCTTTCTTT.

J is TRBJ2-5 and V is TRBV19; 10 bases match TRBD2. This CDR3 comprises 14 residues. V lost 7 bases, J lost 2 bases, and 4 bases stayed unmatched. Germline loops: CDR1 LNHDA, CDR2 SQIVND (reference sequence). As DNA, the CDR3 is TGTGCCAGTAAAACTAGCGGGACGCAAGAGACCCAGTACTTC. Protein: CASKTSGTQETQYF. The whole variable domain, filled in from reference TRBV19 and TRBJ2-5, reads DGGITQSPKYLFRKEGQNVTLSCEQNLNHDAMYWYRQDPGQGLRLIYYSQIVNDFQKGDIAEGYSVSREKKESFPLTVTSAQKNPTAFYLCASKTSGTQETQYFGPGTRLLVL.

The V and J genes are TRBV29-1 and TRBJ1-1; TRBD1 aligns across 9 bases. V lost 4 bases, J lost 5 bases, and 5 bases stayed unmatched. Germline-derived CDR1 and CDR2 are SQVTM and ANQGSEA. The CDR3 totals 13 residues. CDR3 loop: CSVVRTGATEAFF. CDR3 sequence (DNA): TGCAGCGTTGTCAGGACAGGGGCTACTGAAGCTTTCTTT.

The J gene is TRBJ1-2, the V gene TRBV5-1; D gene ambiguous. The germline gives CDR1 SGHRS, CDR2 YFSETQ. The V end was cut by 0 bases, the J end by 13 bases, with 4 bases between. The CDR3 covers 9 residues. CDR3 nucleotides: TGCGCCAGCAGCTTGGGTTTCACCTTC. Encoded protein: CASSLGFTF.

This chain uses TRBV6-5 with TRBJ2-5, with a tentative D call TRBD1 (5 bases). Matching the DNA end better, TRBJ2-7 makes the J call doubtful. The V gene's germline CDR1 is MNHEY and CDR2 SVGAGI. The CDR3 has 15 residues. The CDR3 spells CASSYQTGLNHEQYF. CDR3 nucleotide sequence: TGTGCCAGCAGTTACCAAACAGGCTTGAATCACGAGCAGTACTTC.

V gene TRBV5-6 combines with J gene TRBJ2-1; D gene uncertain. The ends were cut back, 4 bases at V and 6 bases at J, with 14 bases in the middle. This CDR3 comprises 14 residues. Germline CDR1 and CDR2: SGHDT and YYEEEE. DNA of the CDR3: TGTGCCAGCAGCCAGCGTTCCCTCCTCAATGAGCAGTTCTTC. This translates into CASSQRSLLNEQFF.

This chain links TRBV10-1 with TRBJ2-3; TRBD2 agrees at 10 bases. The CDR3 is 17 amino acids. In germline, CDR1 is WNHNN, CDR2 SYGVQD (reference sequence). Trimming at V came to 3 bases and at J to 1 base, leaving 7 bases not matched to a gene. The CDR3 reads CASSEKLGLAGTDTQYF. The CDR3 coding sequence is TGCGCCAGCAGTGAAAAGTTAGGACTAGCGGGCACAGATACGCAGTATTTT.

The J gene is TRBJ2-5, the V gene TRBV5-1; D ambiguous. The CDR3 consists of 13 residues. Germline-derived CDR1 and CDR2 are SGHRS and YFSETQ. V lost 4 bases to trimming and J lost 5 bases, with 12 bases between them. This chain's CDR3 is CASSGSATETQYF. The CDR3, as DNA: TGCGCCAGCAGCGGCTCCGCCACGGAGACCCAGTACTTC.

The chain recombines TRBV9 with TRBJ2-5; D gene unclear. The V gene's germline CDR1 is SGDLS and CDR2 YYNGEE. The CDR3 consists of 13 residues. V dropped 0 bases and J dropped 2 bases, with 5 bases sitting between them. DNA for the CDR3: TGTGCCAGCAGCGTAGGGCAGCAAGAGACCCAGTACTTC. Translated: CASSVGQQETQYF.

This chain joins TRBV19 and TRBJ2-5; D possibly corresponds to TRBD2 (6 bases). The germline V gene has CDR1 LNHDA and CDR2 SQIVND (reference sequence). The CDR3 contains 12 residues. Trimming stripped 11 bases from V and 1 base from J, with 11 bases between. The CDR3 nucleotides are TGTGCCTCGGGACTTCGCCAAGAGACCCAGTACTTC. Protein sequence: CASGLRQETQYF.

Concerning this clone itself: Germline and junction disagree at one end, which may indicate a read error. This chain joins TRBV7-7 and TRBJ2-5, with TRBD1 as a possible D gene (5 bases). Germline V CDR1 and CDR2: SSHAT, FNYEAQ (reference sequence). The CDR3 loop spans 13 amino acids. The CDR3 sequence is CASSFDRVETQYF. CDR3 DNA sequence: TGTGCTAGCAGCTTCGACAGAGTGGAGACCCAGTACTTC.

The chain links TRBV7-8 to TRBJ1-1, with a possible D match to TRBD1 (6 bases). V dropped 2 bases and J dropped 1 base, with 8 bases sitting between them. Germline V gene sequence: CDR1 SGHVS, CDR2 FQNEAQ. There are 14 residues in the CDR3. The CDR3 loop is CASSLPGENTEAFF. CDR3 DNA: TGTGCCAGCAGCTTACCAGGGGAGAACACTGAAGCTTTCTTT.

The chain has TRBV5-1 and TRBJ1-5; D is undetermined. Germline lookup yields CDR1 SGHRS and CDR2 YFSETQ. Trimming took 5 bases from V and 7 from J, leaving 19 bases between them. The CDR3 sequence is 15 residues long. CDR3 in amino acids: CASSPDPGVGQPQHF. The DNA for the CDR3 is TGCGCCAGCAGTCCCGACCCGGGAGTAGGGCAGCCCCAGCATTTT.

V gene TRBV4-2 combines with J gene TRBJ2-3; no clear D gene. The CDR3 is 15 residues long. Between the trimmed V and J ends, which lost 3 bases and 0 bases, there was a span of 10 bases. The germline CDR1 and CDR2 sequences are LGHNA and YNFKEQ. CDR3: CASSHRGRSTDTQYF. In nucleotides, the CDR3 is TGTGCCAGCAGCCATCGCGGACGGAGCACAGATACGCAGTATTTT.

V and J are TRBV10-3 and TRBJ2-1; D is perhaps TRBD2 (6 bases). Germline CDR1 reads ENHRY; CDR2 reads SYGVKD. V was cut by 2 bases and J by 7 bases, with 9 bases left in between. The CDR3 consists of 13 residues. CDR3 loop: CAISEAGRNEQFF. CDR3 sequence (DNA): TGTGCCATCAGTGAGGCGGGAAGGAATGAGCAGTTCTTC.

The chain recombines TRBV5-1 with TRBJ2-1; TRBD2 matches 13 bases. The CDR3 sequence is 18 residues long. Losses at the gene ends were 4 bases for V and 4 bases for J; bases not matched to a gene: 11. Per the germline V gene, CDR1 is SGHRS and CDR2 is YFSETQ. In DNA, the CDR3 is TGCGCCAGCAGCAGCCTCGGACTAGCGGGAGCGCCATACAATGAGCAGTTCTTC. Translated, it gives CASSSLGLAGAPYNEQFF.

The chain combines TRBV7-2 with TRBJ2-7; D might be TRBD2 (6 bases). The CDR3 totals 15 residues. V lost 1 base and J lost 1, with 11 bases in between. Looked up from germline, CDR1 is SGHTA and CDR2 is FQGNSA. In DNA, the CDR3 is TGTGCCAGCAGCTTAGTAGGCGCGGGATCCTACGAGCAGTACTTC. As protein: CASSLVGAGSYEQYF.

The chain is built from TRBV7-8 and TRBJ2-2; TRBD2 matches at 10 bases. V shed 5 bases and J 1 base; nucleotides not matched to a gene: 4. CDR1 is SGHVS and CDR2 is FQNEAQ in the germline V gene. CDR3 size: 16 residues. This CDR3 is CASSPRTSGNTGELFF. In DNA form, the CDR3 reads TGTGCCAGCAGCCCACGGACTAGCGGGAACACCGGGGAGCTGTTTTTT.

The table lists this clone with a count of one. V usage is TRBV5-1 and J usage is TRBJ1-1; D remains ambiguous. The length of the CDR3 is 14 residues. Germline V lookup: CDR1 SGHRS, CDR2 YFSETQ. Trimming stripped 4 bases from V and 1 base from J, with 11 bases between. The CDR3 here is CASSVTSWNTEAFF. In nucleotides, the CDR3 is TGCGCCAGCAGCGTGACAAGTTGGAACACTGAAGCTTTCTTT.

CDR3 sequence (DNA): TGTGCCAGCAGCTCACAGGGGGCGCAAGGCTACACCTTC. It is translated as CASSSQGAQGYTF. V gene TRBV7-9 combines with J gene TRBJ1-2; 9 bases are a match to TRBD1. The trim removed 4 bases at V and 8 bases at J, leaving 5 bases unmatched. The germline gives CDR1 SEHNR, CDR2 FQNEAQ (reference sequence). The CDR3 has 13 amino acids.

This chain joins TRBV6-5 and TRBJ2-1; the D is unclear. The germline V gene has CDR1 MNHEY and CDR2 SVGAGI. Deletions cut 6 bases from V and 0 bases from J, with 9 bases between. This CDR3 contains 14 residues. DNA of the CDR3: TGTGCCAGCAGGACGGTTCTCTCCTACAATGAGCAGTTCTTC. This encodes CASRTVLSYNEQFF.

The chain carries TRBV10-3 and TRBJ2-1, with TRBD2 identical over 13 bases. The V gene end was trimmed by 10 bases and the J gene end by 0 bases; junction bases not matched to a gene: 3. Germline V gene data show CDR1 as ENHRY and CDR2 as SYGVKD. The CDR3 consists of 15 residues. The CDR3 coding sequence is TGTGCCACCGGGACTAGCGGGATCTCCTACAATGAGCAGTTCTTC. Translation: CATGTSGISYNEQFF.

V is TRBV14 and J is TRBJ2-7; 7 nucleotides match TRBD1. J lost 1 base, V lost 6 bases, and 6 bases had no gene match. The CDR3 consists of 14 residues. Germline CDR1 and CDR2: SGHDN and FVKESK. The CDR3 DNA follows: TGTGCCAGCAGGCTTTTACAGGGGTCCTACGAGCAGTACTTC. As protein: CASRLLQGSYEQYF. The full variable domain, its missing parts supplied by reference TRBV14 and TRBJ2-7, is EAGVTQFPSHSVIEKGQTVTLRCDPISGHDNLYWYRRVMGKEIKFLLHFVKESKQDESGMPNNRFLAERTGGTYSTLKVQPAELEDSGVYFCASRLLQGSYEQYFGPGTRLTVT.